The T cell receptor beta chain under discussion was sequenced for a study of blood T cell repertoires in COVID-19 (dated by TCRdb to between 2020 and 2021). Study-level background: Samples from collaborators originated in the United States, Italy and Spain and spanned both the acute and convalescent phases of COVID-19. The repertoires were released in a freely available public database meant as a resource for research on the immune response to SARS-CoV-2. Samples came from the ongoing ImmuneRACE study (first 160 participants) plus 1,254 subjects from 6 global collaborators. A de-identified subject ID, COVID-19 status, age in years and sex were almost always included in the sample metadata. The prospective study material was composed of cDNA or gDNA derived from T cells, B-cell-depleted T cells, or PBMCs. Subjects who had been exposed to COVID-19, were actively infected with it, or had recovered from it provided the deeply sampled blood TCRbeta repertoires that made up the dataset. Where available, HLA class I and class II types were taken from metadata supplied by the sample provider and were not determined by assay-based typing. Findings and caveats that apply to the study as a whole: How much clinical and demographic metadata was included differed by source and by participant, and the metadata was provided uncurated.

The immunoSEQ Assay, a bias-controlled multiplex PCR, was used to amplify TCRbeta CDR3 regions from genomic DNA. The study's processing was this. Nucleated cell counts per sample were estimated from amplification of reference gene primers within the assay. To quantify the absolute abundance of each unique TCRbeta CDR3 rearrangement, sequence reads were collapsed and filtered. For each sample, productive Simpson clonality was calculated as the square root of Simpson's diversity index across productive rearrangements. TCRdb carries this immuneACCESS record with in-frame sequences only. Its versions omit some clonotypes, under half of them owing to an unresolved V gene in the studies checked, with the rest unexplained. That table gives V, J and clone size, and the DNA gave D and trimming. This sample gives around 250,000 clones in total; roughly 80% of them show up just once. Of the sample, roughly 3.3% is held by the ten largest clones.

Details on this clone: It lacks a known antigen. Per-nucleotide qualities are absent, and no much larger clonotype sits a single base away.

After removal of 2 bases from V and 5 bases from J, the junction retains 4 bases not matched to a gene. From the cysteine up to the phenylalanine, the CDR3 has a length of 14 residues. Only the CDR3 DNA is retained, 42 bases long and in frame from the first base. Looking up the germline V gene yields CDR1 LGHNA and CDR2 YSLEER. Whole blood was collected in K2EDTA tubes by collaborating institutions according to the institutions' own protocols. For TCRbeta analysis, collaborators shipped samples in one of three forms: frozen whole blood, isolated PBMCs, or DNA extracted from either of those sample types.

The chain was built from TRBV4-3 and TRBJ1-1, with 8 bases matching TRBD1. This receptor was identified in a woman aged 18-29 years with acute or convalescent COVID-19. Sequences were obtained from peripheral blood. The nucleotide sequence reads TGCGCCAGCAGCCAATTGACAGGGGATACTGAAGCTTTCTTT. This codes for CASSQLTGDTEAFF.